The rows below give T cell receptor beta chains drawn from one sample of a study of T-cell memory formation after mild COVID-19. TCRdb redid the calling of the 5' RACE reads with MiXCR, one entry per CDR3 protein. The table lists hundreds of thousands of distinct CDR3 sequences, around 15% of them singletons. The specimen was PBMCs or a T cell subset sorted from them (not recorded which). Every receptor here comes from a man between 18 and 35 years old who had mild COVID-19 (a few samples of this study predate the infection). Cell type and time point are not known. CDR3s include the opening cysteine and the closing phenylalanine or tryptophan. The D gene is left open where the match is weak. The size entry is marked missing in some rows and otherwise reads once, few, many or a size class.

CDR3aa: CASSYGQGTAPLHF
CDR3nt: TGTGCCAGCAGTTACGGACAGGGAACGGCACCCCTCCACTTT
j_gene: TRBJ1-6
v_gene: TRBV6-5
abundance: few
d_gene: TRBD1

CDR3aa: CASKGGGSSNSPLHF
CDR3nt: TGTGCCAGCAAGGGAGGGGGCAGCAGTAATTCACCCCTCCACTTT
j_gene: TRBJ1-6
v_gene: TRBV12-3/TRBV12-4
abundance: .
d_gene: TRBD1

CDR3aa: CASSRGSPGYEQYF
CDR3nt: TGTGCCAGCAGCCGGGGCAGTCCTGGCTACGAGCAGTACTTC
j_gene: TRBJ2-7
v_gene: TRBV3-1
abundance: many
d_gene: .

CDR3aa: CATRPVAGNTGELFF
CDR3nt: TGTGCCACTCGTCCGGTAGCGGGAAACACCGGGGAGCTGTTTTTT
j_gene: TRBJ2-2
v_gene: TRBV12-3/TRBV12-4
abundance: .
d_gene: TRBD2

CDR3aa: CASSPGAGGRFYEQYF
CDR3nt: TGTGCCAGCAGCCCCGGAGCGGGGGGGCGCTTCTACGAGCAGTACTTC
j_gene: TRBJ2-7
v_gene: TRBV9
abundance: .
d_gene: TRBD2

CDR3aa: CASSLGATMDTDTQYF
CDR3nt: TGTGCCAGCAGCTTGGGGGCCACCATGGACACAGATACGCAGTATTTT
j_gene: TRBJ2-3
v_gene: TRBV5-8
abundance: .
d_gene: .

CDR3aa: CASSPWGEGTEAFF
CDR3nt: TGCGCCAGCAGCCCGTGGGGCGAGGGAACTGAAGCTTTCTTT
j_gene: TRBJ1-1
v_gene: TRBV5-1
abundance: .
d_gene: .

CDR3aa: CATSSGLLAGLTDTQYF
CDR3nt: TGTGCCACCAGCAGTGGGCTACTAGCGGGGCTCACAGATACGCAGTATTTT
j_gene: TRBJ2-3
v_gene: TRBV15
abundance: few
d_gene: TRBD2

CDR3aa: CASSRQGAYGYTF
CDR3nt: TGTGCCAGCAGTCGACAGGGGGCCTATGGCTACACCTTC
j_gene: TRBJ1-2
v_gene: TRBV9
abundance: few
d_gene: TRBD1

CDR3aa: CSAREWGGDKNIQYF
CDR3nt: TGCAGTGCTAGAGAATGGGGGGGCGACAAAAACATTCAGTACTTC
j_gene: TRBJ2-4
v_gene: TRBV20-1
abundance: .
d_gene: .

CDR3aa: CASSGITSGGSTDTQYF
CDR3nt: TGTGCCAGCAGCGGTATAACTAGCGGGGGGAGCACAGATACGCAGTATTTT
j_gene: TRBJ2-3
v_gene: TRBV7-3
abundance: .
d_gene: TRBD2

CDR3aa: CASTTRVAGRTQYF
CDR3nt: TGTGCCAGCACCACGCGGGTAGCGGGGCGGACGCAGTATTTT
j_gene: TRBJ2-3
v_gene: TRBV12-3/TRBV12-4
abundance: few
d_gene: TRBD2

CDR3aa: CASSQREPSSFRAERDQPQHF
CDR3nt: TGCGCCAGCAGCCAAAGGGAACCTTCTTCCTTCAGGGCGGAGAGGGATCAGCCCCAGCATTTT
j_gene: TRBJ1-5
v_gene: TRBV4-1
abundance: few
d_gene: .

CDR3aa: CASSQSPARTASSGNTIYF
CDR3nt: TGTGCCAGCAGTCAAAGCCCCGCCCGGACAGCGAGCTCTGGAAACACCATATATTTT
j_gene: TRBJ1-3
v_gene: TRBV7-6
abundance: few
d_gene: .

CDR3aa: CASSHGTGGNQPQHF
CDR3nt: TGTGCCAGCAGTCACGGGACAGGGGGCAATCAGCCCCAGCATTTT
j_gene: TRBJ1-5
v_gene: TRBV6-5
abundance: few
d_gene: TRBD1

CDR3aa: CSARDRWGQGLSGELFF
CDR3nt: TGCAGTGCTAGAGATCGATGGGGACAGGGTCTTTCCGGGGAGCTGTTTTTT
j_gene: TRBJ2-2
v_gene: TRBV20-1
abundance: few
d_gene: TRBD1

CDR3aa: CSGSTGNTGELFF
CDR3nt: TGCAGCGGGTCGACAGGGAACACCGGGGAGCTGTTTTTT
j_gene: TRBJ2-2
v_gene: TRBV20-1
abundance: .
d_gene: .

CDR3aa: CAIGGTGEKLFF
CDR3nt: TGTGCCATCGGAGGGACTGGAGAAAAACTGTTTTTT
j_gene: TRBJ1-4
v_gene: TRBV10-3
abundance: .
d_gene: .

CDR3aa: CASSQTGTRGGLETQYF
CDR3nt: TGCGCCAGCAGCCAGACCGGGACTAGAGGTGGTTTGGAGACCCAGTACTTC
j_gene: TRBJ2-5
v_gene: TRBV4-3
abundance: few
d_gene: TRBD2

CDR3aa: CASSAYQGAKNIQYF
CDR3nt: TGTGCCAGCAGTGCCTACCAGGGGGCCAAAAACATTCAGTACTTC
j_gene: TRBJ2-4
v_gene: TRBV12-3/TRBV12-4
abundance: .
d_gene: .

CDR3aa: CASSESKGGIETQYF
CDR3nt: TGTGCCAGCAGCGAAAGCAAGGGGGGGATAGAGACCCAGTACTTC
j_gene: TRBJ2-5
v_gene: TRBV7-9
abundance: .
d_gene: .

CDR3aa: CASSLAGSGGYNEQFF
CDR3nt: TGTGCCAGCAGCTTAGCGGGTAGCGGGGGCTACAATGAGCAGTTCTTC
j_gene: TRBJ2-1
v_gene: TRBV7-2
abundance: many
d_gene: TRBD2

CDR3aa: CASSADGTEAFF
CDR3nt: TGTGCCAGCAGTGCCGACGGTACTGAAGCTTTCTTT
j_gene: TRBJ1-1
v_gene: TRBV12-3/TRBV12-4
abundance: .
d_gene: .

CDR3aa: CASSQDRVRTDYNEQFF
CDR3nt: TGTGCCAGCAGCCAAGATCGGGTTCGGACAGACTACAATGAGCAGTTCTTC
j_gene: TRBJ2-1
v_gene: TRBV4-2
abundance: few
d_gene: .

CDR3aa: CASSQSTGDSGYTF
CDR3nt: TGTGCCAGCAGCCAATCGACAGGTGATAGTGGCTACACCTTC
j_gene: TRBJ1-2
v_gene: TRBV3-1
abundance: .
d_gene: .

CDR3aa: CATSDSQGALSTQYF
CDR3nt: TGTGCCACCAGTGATTCGCAGGGGGCGCTTAGTACGCAGTATTTT
j_gene: TRBJ2-3
v_gene: TRBV24-1
abundance: few
d_gene: TRBD1

CDR3aa: CASTLGTGPTDTQYF
CDR3nt: TGCGCCAGCACGCTAGGGACAGGGCCCACAGATACGCAGTATTTT
j_gene: TRBJ2-3
v_gene: TRBV5-1
abundance: many
d_gene: TRBD1